The clone carrying this TCR beta chain has only a few counts. The antigen is not known. V lost 0 bases and J lost 2; bases outside the gene matches: 4. Per the germline V gene, CDR1 is SGHRS and CDR2 is YFSETQ. The CDR3 spans 15 residues. The PCR was carried out with 60 Vbeta primers and 13 Jbeta primers. Profiling relied on immunoSEQ multiplex PCR, and the TCRdb table lists in-frame clones only, not all of them. The sample lists about 110,000 clones; less than 85% were seen once. The source of the sample is a study of cytomegalovirus exposure and HLA in healthy donors. Study results and limitations: Available immune exposure information was restricted to CMV serostatus only.

The rearrangement joins TRBV5-1 to TRBJ1-2, with TRBD1 identical over 7 bases. Source material: PBMCs. This receptor was taken from a man between 35 and 55 years old in good health and CMV-seropositive. The DNA for the CDR3 is TGCGCCAGCAGCTTGGATGGACAGGAGAACTATGGCTACACCTTC. Translation gives CASSLDGQENYGYTF.